This TCR beta chain was sequenced during a study of cytomegalovirus exposure and HLA in healthy donors. As to this clone: Its antigen is still unknown.

The ends lost 6 bases at V and 4 bases at J; junction bases unmatched: 1. This CDR3 has 13 residues. Germline V gene sequence: CDR1 ENHRY, CDR2 SYGVKD. Both 60 Vbeta primers and 13 Jbeta primers went into the PCR. Sequenced by immunoSEQ multiplex PCR; TCRdb stores in-frame clones only, minus some. This sample has fewer than 180,000 clones; roughly 77% occur once, and the top ten carry 3% to 4%. The study, taken as a whole, reports: Of the V segments, some could not be distinguished, including TRBV6-2 and TRBV6-3, and were excluded.

This chain uses TRBV10-3 with TRBJ2-2, with 8 bases lining up with TRBD1. The material sequenced was PBMCs. This TCR was sampled from a human donor in good health. CDR3 protein: CAIRTGVTGELFF. The CDR3 region has the DNA TGTGCCATCAGGACAGGGGTCACCGGGGAGCTGTTTTTT.